One sample yielded the 8 T cell receptor beta chains listed below, sequenced in a study of blood T cells in healthy people across ages. Using a J-beta primer mix together with a sample-barcoded 5' primer, a second PCR was run for about 6 to 12 cycles. TCRdb re-analysed the 5' RACE reads in MiXCR, keeping a single row per CDR3 protein. Of fewer than 1 million distinct CDR3 sequences listed, 40% to 50% are singletons. The sample taken for sequencing was blood. These receptors were taken from a man aged 55 to 70 in good health.

This rearrangement joins TRBV11-2 to TRBJ2-4, with 10 positions matching TRBD1. The germline V gene has CDR1 SGHAT and CDR2 FQNNGV. This CDR3 contains 14 residues. V lost 5 bases, J lost 13 bases, and 11 bases stayed unmatched. The CDR3 sequence: CASSVGTGVGEQYF. Written as DNA, the CDR3 is TGTGCCAGCAGCGTAGGGACAGGGGTGGGTGAGCAGTACTTC. Together with reference TRBV11-2 and TRBJ2-4, the CDR3 gives the full variable domain: EAGVAQSPRYKIIEKRQSVAFWCNPISGHATLYWYQQILGQGPKLLIQFQNNGVVDDSQLPKDRFSAERLKGVDSTLKIQPAKLEDSAVYLCASSVGTGVGEQYFGAGTRLSVL.

This clonotype came up once. This may arise from a read error, as a much more abundant clone is one base away. CDR3 DNA sequence: TGTGCCAGCGGCGTACAGGGGGGACCCTACGAGCAGTACTTC. Its protein product is CASGVQGGPYEQYF. The V gene is TRBV9, the J gene TRBJ2-7, with 8 bases matching TRBD1. The CDR3 is 14 residues long. CDR1 and CDR2 (germline): SGDLS, YYNGEE.

The genes are TRBV11-2 and TRBJ2-5; D is perhaps TRBD1 (5 bases). V lost 1 base and J lost 3, with 9 bases in between. The CDR3 runs 14 residues. Germline loops: CDR1 SGHAT, CDR2 FQNNGV. This chain's CDR3 is CASSLGRVKETQYF. DNA for the CDR3: TGTGCCAGCAGCTTAGGCAGGGTAAAAGAGACCCAGTACTTC. The full variable domain, with the rest looked up from reference TRBV11-2 and TRBJ2-5, is EAGVAQSPRYKIIEKRQSVAFWCNPISGHATLYWYQQILGQGPKLLIQFQNNGVVDDSQLPKDRFSAERLKGVDSTLKIQPAKLEDSAVYLCASSLGRVKETQYFGPGTRLLVL.

The rearrangement links TRBV24-1 to TRBJ2-3; 9 nucleotides agree with TRBD2. The V and J ends lost 5 bases and 5 bases, in that order; junction bases with no gene match: 7. There are 15 residues in the CDR3. CDR1 and CDR2 from the germline V gene are KGHDR and SFDVKD. CDR3 protein: CATSVGRSGGDTQYF. The CDR3 nucleotides read TGTGCCACCAGTGTGGGACGTAGCGGGGGAGATACGCAGTATTTT.

This clonotype came up many times. The CDR3 spells CASSEADRFSYEQYF. The CDR3 DNA is TGTGCCAGCAGTGAAGCCGACAGGTTCTCCTACGAGCAGTACTTC. The rearrangement links TRBV2 to TRBJ2-7; D possibly corresponds to TRBD1 (6 bases). Trimming pared 0 bases from V and 0 bases from J, leaving 9 bases between. The CDR3 has 15 amino acids. The germline gives CDR1 SNHLY, CDR2 FYNNEI.

The chain recombines TRBV6-6 with TRBJ2-6; D not resolved. The CDR3 totals 13 residues. Trimming removed 9 bases from V and 2 bases from J, with 8 bases in between. CDR1 is MNHNY, CDR2 SVGAGI, per germline (reference sequence). CDR3 sequence reads: CASFTPGANVLTF. CDR3 DNA sequence: TGTGCCAGTTTTACGCCTGGGGCCAACGTCCTGACTTTC.

At least ten counts were recorded for this clonotype. The gene calls are TRBV12-3 or TRBV12-4 and TRBJ1-1; tentatively, D is TRBD1 (5 bases). The V and J ends lost 3 bases and 10 bases respectively, with 15 bases between them. The CDR3 runs 13 residues. CDR3: CASSLGLPGGAFF. The CDR3 DNA is TGTGCCAGCAGTTTGGGACTTCCCGGTGGAGCTTTCTTT.

This rearrangement joins TRBV5-1 to TRBJ2-4; 7 nucleotides agree with TRBD1. V shed 4 bases and J 5 bases; nucleotides not matched to a gene: 6. The CDR3 has 14 amino acids. Germline values: CDR1 SGHRS, CDR2 YFSETQ. CDR3 bases: TGCGCCAGCAGCGTGAGGGGGACAGAAAACATTCAGTACTTC. Translated: CASSVRGTENIQYF.